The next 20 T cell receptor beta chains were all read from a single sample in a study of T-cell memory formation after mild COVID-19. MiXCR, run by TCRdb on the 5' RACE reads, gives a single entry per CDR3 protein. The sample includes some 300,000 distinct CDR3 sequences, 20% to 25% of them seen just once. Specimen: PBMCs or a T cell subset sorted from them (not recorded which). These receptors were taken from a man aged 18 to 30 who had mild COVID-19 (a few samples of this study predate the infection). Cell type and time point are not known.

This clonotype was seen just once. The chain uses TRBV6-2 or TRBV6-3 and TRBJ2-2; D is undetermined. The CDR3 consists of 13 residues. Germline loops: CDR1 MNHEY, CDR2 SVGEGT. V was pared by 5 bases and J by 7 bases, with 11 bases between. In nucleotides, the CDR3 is TGTGCCAGCAGTAAGGTATCAGGCGGGGAGCTGTTTTTT. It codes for CASSKVSGGELFF.

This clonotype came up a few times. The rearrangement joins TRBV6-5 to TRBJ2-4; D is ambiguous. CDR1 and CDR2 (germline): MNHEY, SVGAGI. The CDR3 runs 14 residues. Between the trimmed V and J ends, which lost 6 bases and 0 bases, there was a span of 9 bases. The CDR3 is CASSVPGAKNIQYF. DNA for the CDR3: TGTGCCAGCAGCGTTCCAGGAGCCAAAAACATTCAGTACTTC.

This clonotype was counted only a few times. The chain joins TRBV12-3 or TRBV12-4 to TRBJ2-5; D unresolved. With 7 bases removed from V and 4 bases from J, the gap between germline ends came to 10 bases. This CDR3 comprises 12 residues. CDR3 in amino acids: CASTHSRETQYF. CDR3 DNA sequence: TGTGCCAGCACCCACTCACGAGAGACCCAGTACTTC.

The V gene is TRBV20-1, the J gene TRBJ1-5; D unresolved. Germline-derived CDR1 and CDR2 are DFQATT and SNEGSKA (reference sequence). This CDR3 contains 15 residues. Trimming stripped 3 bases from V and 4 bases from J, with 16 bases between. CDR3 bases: TGCAGTGCTAGCCCATCAGGTGGCCGTAATCAGCCCCAGCATTTT. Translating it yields CSASPSGGRNQPQHF.

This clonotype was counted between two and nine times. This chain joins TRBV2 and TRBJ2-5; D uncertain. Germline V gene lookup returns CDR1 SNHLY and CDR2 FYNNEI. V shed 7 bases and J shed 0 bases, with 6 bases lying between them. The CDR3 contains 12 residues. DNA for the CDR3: TGTGCCAGCAAGGCAGACCAAGAGACCCAGTACTTC. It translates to CASKADQETQYF.

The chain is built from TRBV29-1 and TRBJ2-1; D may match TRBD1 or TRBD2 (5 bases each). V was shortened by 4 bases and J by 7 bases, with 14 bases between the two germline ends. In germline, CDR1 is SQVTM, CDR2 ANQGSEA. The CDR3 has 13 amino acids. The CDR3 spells CSVGQLSGNEQFF. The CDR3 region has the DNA TGCAGCGTTGGACAGCTCTCGGGGAATGAGCAGTTCTTC.

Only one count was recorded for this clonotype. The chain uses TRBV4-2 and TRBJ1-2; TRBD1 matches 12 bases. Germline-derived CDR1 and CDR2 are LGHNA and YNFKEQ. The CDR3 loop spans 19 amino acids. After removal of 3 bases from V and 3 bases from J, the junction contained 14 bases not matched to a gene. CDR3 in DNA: TGTGCCAGCAGCCAGGCCCGGTGGGACAGGGGGCGAGGGGACTATGGCTACACCTTC. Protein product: CASSQARWDRGRGDYGYTF.

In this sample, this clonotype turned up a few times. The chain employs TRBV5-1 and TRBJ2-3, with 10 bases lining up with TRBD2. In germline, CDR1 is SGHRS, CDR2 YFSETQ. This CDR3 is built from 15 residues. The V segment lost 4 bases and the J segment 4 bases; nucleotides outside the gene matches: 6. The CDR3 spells CASSGSGGVADTQYF. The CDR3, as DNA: TGCGCCAGCAGCGGAAGCGGGGGGGTCGCAGATACGCAGTATTTT.

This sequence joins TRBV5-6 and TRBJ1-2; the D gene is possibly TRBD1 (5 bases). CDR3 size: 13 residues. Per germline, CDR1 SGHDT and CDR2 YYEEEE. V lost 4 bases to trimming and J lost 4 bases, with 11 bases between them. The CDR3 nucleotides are TGTGCCAGCAGCCCCGGACACACCTATGGCTACACCTTC. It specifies CASSPGHTYGYTF.

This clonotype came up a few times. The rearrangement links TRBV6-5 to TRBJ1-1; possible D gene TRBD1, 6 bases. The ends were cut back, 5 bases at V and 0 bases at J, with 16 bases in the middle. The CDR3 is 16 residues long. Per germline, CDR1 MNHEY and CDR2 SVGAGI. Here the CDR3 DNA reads TGTGCCAGCAGTCCCCGTCGAACAGGGTTGAACACTGAAGCTTTCTTT. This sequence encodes CASSPRRTGLNTEAFF.

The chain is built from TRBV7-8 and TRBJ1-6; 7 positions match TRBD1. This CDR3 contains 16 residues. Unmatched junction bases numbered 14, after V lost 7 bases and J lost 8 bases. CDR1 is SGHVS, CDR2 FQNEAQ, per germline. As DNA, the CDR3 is TGTGCCAGCACCCTTACAGGGGAAGGGTACTATTCACCCCTCCACTTT. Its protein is CASTLTGEGYYSPLHF.

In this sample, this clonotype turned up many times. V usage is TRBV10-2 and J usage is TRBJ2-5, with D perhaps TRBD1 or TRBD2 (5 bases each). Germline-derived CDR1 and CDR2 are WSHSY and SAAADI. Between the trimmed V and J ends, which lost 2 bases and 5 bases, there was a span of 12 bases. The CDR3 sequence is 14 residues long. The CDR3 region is CASSEVGVTETQYF. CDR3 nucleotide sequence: TGCGCCAGCAGTGAGGTGGGGGTGACGGAGACCCAGTACTTC.

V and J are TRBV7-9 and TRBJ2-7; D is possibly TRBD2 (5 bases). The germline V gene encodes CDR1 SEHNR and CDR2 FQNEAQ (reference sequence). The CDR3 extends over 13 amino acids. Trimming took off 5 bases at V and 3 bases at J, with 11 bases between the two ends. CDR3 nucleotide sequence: TGTGCCAGCAGCCATAGGGAGCACTACGAGCAGTACGTC. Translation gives CASSHREHYEQYV.

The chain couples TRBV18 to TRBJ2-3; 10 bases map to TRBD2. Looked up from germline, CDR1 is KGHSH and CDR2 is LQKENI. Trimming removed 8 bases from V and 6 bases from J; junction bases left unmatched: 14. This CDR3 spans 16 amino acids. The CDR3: CASPLTSGSSADTQYF. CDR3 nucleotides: TGTGCCAGCCCTCTGACTAGCGGGTCCTCGGCGGATACGCAGTATTTT.

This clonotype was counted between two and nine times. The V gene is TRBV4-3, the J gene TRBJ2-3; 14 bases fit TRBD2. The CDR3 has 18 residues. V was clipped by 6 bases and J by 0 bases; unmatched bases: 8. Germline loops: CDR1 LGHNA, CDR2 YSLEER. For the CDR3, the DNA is TGCGCCAGCAGACCCGGGACTAGCGGGGGCCAAAGCACAGATACGCAGTATTTT. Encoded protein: CASRPGTSGGQSTDTQYF.

The CDR3, as DNA: TGCGCCAGCAGCTTGGGCCGGGGCTGGGAGCTGTTTTTT. Encoded protein: CASSLGRGWELFF. V usage is TRBV5-1 and J usage is TRBJ2-2; tentatively, D is TRBD1 or TRBD2 (5 bases each). The CDR3 spans 13 residues. The V end was cut by 0 bases, the J end by 9 bases, with 9 bases between. Germline assignment: CDR1 SGHRS and CDR2 YFSETQ.

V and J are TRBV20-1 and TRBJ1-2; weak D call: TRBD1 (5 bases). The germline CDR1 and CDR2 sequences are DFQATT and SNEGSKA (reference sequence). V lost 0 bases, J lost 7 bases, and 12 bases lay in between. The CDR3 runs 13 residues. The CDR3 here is CSAREGEVSGYTF. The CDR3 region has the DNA TGCAGTGCTAGAGAAGGGGAGGTTTCTGGCTACACCTTC.

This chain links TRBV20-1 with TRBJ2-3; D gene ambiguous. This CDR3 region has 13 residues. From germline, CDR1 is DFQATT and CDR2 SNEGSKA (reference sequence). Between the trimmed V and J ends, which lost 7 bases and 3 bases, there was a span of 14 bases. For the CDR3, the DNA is TGCAGTGTCGAAGCCGTAGGGACAGATACGCAGTATTTT. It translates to CSVEAVGTDTQYF.

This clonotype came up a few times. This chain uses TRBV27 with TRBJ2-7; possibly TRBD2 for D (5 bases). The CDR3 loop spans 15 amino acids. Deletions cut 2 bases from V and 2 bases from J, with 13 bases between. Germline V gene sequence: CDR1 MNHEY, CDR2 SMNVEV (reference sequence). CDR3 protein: CASSLEGVGPYEQYF. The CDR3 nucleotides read TGTGCCAGCAGTTTAGAGGGTGTCGGACCCTACGAGCAGTACTTC.

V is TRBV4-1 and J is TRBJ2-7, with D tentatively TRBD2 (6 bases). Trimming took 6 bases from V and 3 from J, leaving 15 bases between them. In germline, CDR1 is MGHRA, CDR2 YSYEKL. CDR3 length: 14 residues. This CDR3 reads CASSRSEGGYEQYF. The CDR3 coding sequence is TGCGCCAGCAGTCGGTCTGAGGGAGGCTACGAGCAGTACTTC.